This TCR beta chain was identified during a study of blood T cell repertoires in COVID-19. Study-level information: COVID-19 samples, acute and convalescent, were from the United States, Italy and Spain. Nucleic acid was either cDNA or gDNA, and it came from T cells, B-cell-depleted T cells, or PBMCs.

Germline V lookup: CDR1 ENHRY, CDR2 SYGVKD. Trimming cost V 7 bases and J 6 bases; bases outside gene matches: 10. The CDR3 contains 15 residues. As handled by the study authors: Estimation of nucleated cell counts was performed using reference gene primer amplification. Profiling relied on immunoSEQ multiplex PCR, and the TCRdb table lists in-frame clones only, not all of them. Clone size and the V and J calls come from that table; the DNA yielded D and trimming. The table lists some 49,000 clones, around 90% of them singletons. This clonotype was obtained from a man aged 45-60 years with active COVID-19. This chain links TRBV10-3 with TRBJ2-3; 10 bases agree with TRBD2. The sample taken for sequencing was peripheral blood. CDR3: CAINSGTSESDTQYF. CDR3 DNA sequence: TGTGCCATCAATAGCGGGACTAGCGAGTCTGATACGCAGTATTTT.